Presented here are 16 T cell receptor beta chains from one specimen sequenced in a study of identical twins. One entry per CDR3 protein, called by TCRdb with MiXCR from the 5' RACE reads. This table holds a few hundred thousand distinct CDR3 sequences, 13% to 15% found once. Another study also made use of these data, one on yellow fever vaccine responses in identical twins.

The sample consisted of CD4+ T cells sorted from blood. Every receptor here comes from a woman aged 18-30 years in good health.

The chain recombines TRBV14 with TRBJ2-7, with 8 bases matching TRBD2. Germline V gene sequence: CDR1 SGHDN, CDR2 FVKESK. CDR3 size: 18 residues. After removal of 0 bases from V and 5 bases from J, the junction contained 15 bases not matched to a gene. DNA for the CDR3: TGTGCCAGCAGCCAAGATGTGGGGAGATTGGCGGGAGGCAACGAGCAGTACTTC. Amino acids: CASSQDVGRLAGGNEQYF.

This clonotype was recorded many times. The chain recombines TRBV12-3 or TRBV12-4 with TRBJ2-5, with TRBD2 matching over 8 bases. Trimming at V came to 5 bases and at J to 0 bases, leaving 2 bases not matched to a gene. The CDR3 runs 14 residues. As DNA, the CDR3 is TGTGCCAGCAGTGCGGGGGGTTACCAAGAGACCCAGTACTTC. Its translation: CASSAGGYQETQYF.

The chain is built from TRBV20-1 and TRBJ2-5; 7 positions agree with TRBD2. The V segment lost 0 bases and the J segment 3 bases; nucleotides outside the gene matches: 10. This CDR3 has 16 residues. Germline loops: CDR1 DFQATT, CDR2 SNEGSKA (reference sequence). The CDR3 spells CSARDLQRGPEETQYF. Here the CDR3 DNA reads TGCAGTGCTAGAGATTTGCAGCGGGGTCCCGAAGAGACCCAGTACTTC.

This clonotype occurred once. V usage is TRBV7-9 and J usage is TRBJ2-5; 7 positions match TRBD2. CDR3 size: 13 residues. In germline, CDR1 is SEHNR, CDR2 FQNEAQ (reference sequence). The junction had 6 bases not matched to a gene; V was cut back by 10 bases and J by 1 base. In nucleotides, the CDR3 is TGTGCCACCCCTAGCGGTACCCAAGAGACCCAGTACTTC. Protein sequence: CATPSGTQETQYF.

This clonotype occurred many times. The J gene is TRBJ2-7, the V gene TRBV12-3 or TRBV12-4; the D gene is possibly TRBD1 (5 bases). Trimming cost V 5 bases and J 3 bases, with 17 bases left between them. The CDR3 loop spans 15 amino acids. The CDR3 DNA follows: TGTGCCAGCAGTAATGACAGATTAACCCTCTACGAGCAGTACTTC. This codes for CASSNDRLTLYEQYF.

The chain is built from TRBV12-3 or TRBV12-4 and TRBJ2-7, with D maybe TRBD1 (6 bases). This CDR3 is built from 15 residues. Trimming shortened V by 5 bases and J by 2 bases, and 16 bases separated the two germline ends. CDR3 loop: CASSPRQSGAYEQYF. CDR3 bases: TGTGCCAGCAGTCCTCGACAGTCAGGGGCCTACGAGCAGTACTTC.

There are a few counts of this clonotype. This chain links TRBV5-1 with TRBJ1-1; TRBD1 aligns across 11 bases. CDR3 size: 15 residues. V was pared by 4 bases and J by 4 bases, with 6 bases of the junction left unmatched. CDR1 is SGHRS, CDR2 YFSETQ, per germline. CDR3 residues: CASSKDRGQGTEAFF. CDR3 nucleotides: TGCGCCAGCAGCAAGGACAGGGGGCAAGGCACTGAAGCTTTCTTT. Full variable domain (outside the CDR3, taken from reference TRBV5-1 and TRBJ1-1): KAGVTQTPRYLIKTRGQQVTLSCSPISGHRSVSWYQQTPGQGLQFLFEYFSETQRNKGNFPGRFSGRQFSNSRSEMNVSTLELGDSALYLCASSKDRGQGTEAFFGQGTRLTVV.

The gene calls are TRBV6-2 or TRBV6-3 and TRBJ1-6; D is unresolved. The CDR3 spans 17 residues. The V gene's germline CDR1 is MNHEY and CDR2 SVGEGT. Trimming cost V 0 bases and J 5 bases, with 14 bases left between them. The CDR3 is CASSYSFRSRNNSPLHF. The CDR3 DNA follows: TGTGCCAGCAGTTACTCTTTCCGTAGCCGGAATAATTCACCCCTCCACTTT.

This chain joins TRBV5-6 and TRBJ2-1, with 8 bases aligning to TRBD2. The germline CDR1 and CDR2 sequences are SGHDT and YYEEEE. The CDR3 contains 13 residues. Germline trimming cut 3 bases from V and 12 bases from J; bases unmatched to any gene: 8. The CDR3 bases are TGTGCCAGCAGCTACGCCAGTGCGGGGGGGCAGTTCTTC. Its translation: CASSYASAGGQFF.

The CDR3 DNA sequence: TGTGCCATCAGTGATTCTGTGGCAGGGGATACTGAAAAACTGTTTTTT. The encoded protein is CAISDSVAGDTEKLFF. V and J are TRBV10-3 and TRBJ1-4; D is possibly TRBD1 (6 bases). Germline CDR1 ENHRY, CDR2 SYGVKD. This CDR3 comprises 16 residues. V lost 3 bases to trimming and J lost 7 bases, with 18 bases between them.

This clonotype was counted only a few times. The chain is built from TRBV12-3 or TRBV12-4 and TRBJ1-1; maybe TRBD1 (6 bases). Trimming left V 5 bases short and J 11 bases short, with 21 bases between. The CDR3 has 14 amino acids. CDR3 sequence: CASSANREFRGAFF. For the CDR3, the DNA is TGTGCCAGCAGTGCGAACAGGGAGTTCAGAGGGGCTTTCTTT.

The V gene is TRBV24-1, the J gene TRBJ2-7; 8 bases line up with TRBD1. The CDR3 runs to 17 residues. The V segment lost 4 bases and the J segment 2 bases; nucleotides outside the gene matches: 12. From germline, CDR1 is KGHDR and CDR2 SFDVKD. The CDR3 protein is CATSDTTGALSAYEQYF. CDR3 DNA: TGTGCCACCAGTGACACGACAGGGGCCCTCTCGGCCTACGAGCAGTACTTC.

This chain joins TRBV19 and TRBJ2-2; D is undetermined. Germline V gene sequence: CDR1 LNHDA, CDR2 SQIVND (reference sequence). This CDR3 spans 11 amino acids. Trimming took off 4 bases at V and 10 bases at J, with 7 bases between the two ends. The CDR3 sequence: CASSNRQELFF. The CDR3 DNA follows: TGTGCCAGTAGTAACCGACAGGAGCTGTTTTTT. Supplemented by reference TRBV19 and TRBJ2-2, the full variable domain reads DGGITQSPKYLFRKEGQNVTLSCEQNLNHDAMYWYRQDPGQGLRLIYYSQIVNDFQKGDIAEGYSVSREKKESFPLTVTSAQKNPTAFYLCASSNRQELFFGEGSRLTVL.

This sequence joins TRBV7-2 and TRBJ2-3; 8 positions match TRBD2. Germline lookup yields CDR1 SGHTA and CDR2 FQGNSA. The trim removed 5 bases at V and 5 bases at J, leaving 9 bases unmatched. This CDR3 is 15 amino acids long. The CDR3: CASSQAGGGLDTQYF. As DNA, the CDR3 is TGTGCCAGCAGCCAGGCCGGGGGGGGTCTAGATACGCAGTATTTT.

The V and J genes are TRBV6-5 and TRBJ2-1; the D is unclear. Germline lookup yields CDR1 MNHEY and CDR2 SVGAGI. V lost 3 bases and J 2 bases, leaving 11 bases between the germline ends. The CDR3 totals 15 residues. Here the CDR3 DNA reads TGTGCCAGCAGTTATGACGGTGGGACCTACAATGAGCAGTTCTTC. Amino acid sequence: CASSYDGGTYNEQFF.

This clonotype was seen ten or more times. The rearrangement links TRBV7-2 to TRBJ1-4; D is unresolved. Looked up from germline, CDR1 is SGHTA and CDR2 is FQGNSA. Trimming removed 6 bases at V and 3 bases at J, with 17 bases between. CDR3 size: 16 residues. CDR3 bases: TGTGCCAGCAGACACGATCTAGGGCGGTCTAATGAAAAACTGTTTTTT. Amino acid sequence: CASRHDLGRSNEKLFF.